This TCR beta chain stems from a study of cytomegalovirus exposure and HLA in healthy donors. Findings of the study overall: A prior analysis recorded that most TCR beta V segments were productive about 87% or about 30% of the time.

Note on this clone: Its antigen is unidentified.

Primers for the PCR totalled 60 Vbeta and 13 Jbeta. Some clones are missing from TCRdb's copy, which holds only in-frame ones; the method was immunoSEQ multiplex PCR. The sample lists some 110,000 clones, less than 80% seen once, with 2% to 2.5% in the top ten. The CDR3 runs 14 residues. V gave up 8 bases and J gave up 2 bases; unmatched junction bases: 7. The germline gives CDR1 MNHNY, CDR2 SVGAGI (reference sequence). This TCR was sampled from a woman in her thirties in good health and CMV-seronegative. The sample was PBMCs. This chain links TRBV6-6 with TRBJ2-3; 7 positions match TRBD2. CDR3 region: CASGLTSSTDTQYF. DNA for the CDR3: TGTGCCAGCGGATTGACTAGCTCCACAGATACGCAGTATTTT.